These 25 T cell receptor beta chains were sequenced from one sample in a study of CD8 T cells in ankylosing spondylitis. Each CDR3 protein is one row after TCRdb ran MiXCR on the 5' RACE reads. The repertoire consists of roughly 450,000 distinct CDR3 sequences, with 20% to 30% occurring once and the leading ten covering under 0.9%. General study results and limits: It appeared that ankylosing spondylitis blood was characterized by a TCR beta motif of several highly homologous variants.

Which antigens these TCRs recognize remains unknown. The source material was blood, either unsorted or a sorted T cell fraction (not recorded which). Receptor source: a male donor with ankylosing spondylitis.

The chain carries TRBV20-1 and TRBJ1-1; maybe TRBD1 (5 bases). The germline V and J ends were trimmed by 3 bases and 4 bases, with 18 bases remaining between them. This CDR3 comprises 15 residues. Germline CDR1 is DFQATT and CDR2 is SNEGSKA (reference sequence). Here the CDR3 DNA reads TGCAGTGCTAGCGATTCGCAACGGGGGGGCACTGAAGCTTTCTTT. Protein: CSASDSQRGGTEAFF.

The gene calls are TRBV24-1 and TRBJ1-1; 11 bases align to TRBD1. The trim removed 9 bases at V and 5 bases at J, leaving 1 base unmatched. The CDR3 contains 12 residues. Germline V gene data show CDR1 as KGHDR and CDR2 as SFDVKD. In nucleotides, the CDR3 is TGTGCCACCGGGACAGGGGGGACTGAAGCTTTCTTT. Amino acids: CATGTGGTEAFF.

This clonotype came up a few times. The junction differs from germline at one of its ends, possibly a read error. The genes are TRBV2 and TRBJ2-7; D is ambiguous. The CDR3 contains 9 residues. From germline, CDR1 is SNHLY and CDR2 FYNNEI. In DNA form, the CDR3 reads TGTGCCAGCTCCTTCGAGCAGTACTTC. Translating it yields CASSFEQYF.

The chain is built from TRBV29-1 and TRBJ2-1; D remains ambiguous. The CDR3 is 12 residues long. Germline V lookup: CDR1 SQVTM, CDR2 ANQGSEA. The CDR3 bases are TGCACCTCAGGAGAGAGGCTAGGAGAGCAGTTCTTC. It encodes CTSGERLGEQFF.

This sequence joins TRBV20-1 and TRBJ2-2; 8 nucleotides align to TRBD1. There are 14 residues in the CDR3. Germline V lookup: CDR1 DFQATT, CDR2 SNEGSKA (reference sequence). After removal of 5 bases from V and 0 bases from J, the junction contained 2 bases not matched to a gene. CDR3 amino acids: CSAWGQANTGELFF. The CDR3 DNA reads TGCAGTGCTTGGGGACAGGCGAACACCGGGGAGCTGTTTTTT.

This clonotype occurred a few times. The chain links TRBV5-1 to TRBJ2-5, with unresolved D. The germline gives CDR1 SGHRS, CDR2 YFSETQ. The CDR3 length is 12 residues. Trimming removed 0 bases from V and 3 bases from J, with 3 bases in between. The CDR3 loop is CASSLVKETQYF. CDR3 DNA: TGCGCCAGCAGCTTGGTAAAAGAGACCCAGTACTTC. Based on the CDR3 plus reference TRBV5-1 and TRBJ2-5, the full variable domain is KAGVTQTPRYLIKTRGQQVTLSCSPISGHRSVSWYQQTPGQGLQFLFEYFSETQRNKGNFPGRFSGRQFSNSRSEMNVSTLELGDSALYLCASSLVKETQYFGPGTRLLVL.

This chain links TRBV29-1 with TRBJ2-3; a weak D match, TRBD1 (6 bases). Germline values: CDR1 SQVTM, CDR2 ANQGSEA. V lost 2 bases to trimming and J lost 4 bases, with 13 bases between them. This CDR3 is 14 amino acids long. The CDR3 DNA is TGCAGCGTTGAAATCCCCAGGACAGCAGATACGCAGTATTTT. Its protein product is CSVEIPRTADTQYF.

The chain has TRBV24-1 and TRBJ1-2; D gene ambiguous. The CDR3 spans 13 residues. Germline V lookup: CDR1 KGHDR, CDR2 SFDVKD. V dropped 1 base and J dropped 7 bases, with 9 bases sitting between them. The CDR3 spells CATSDLSGFGYTF. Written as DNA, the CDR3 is TGTGCCACCAGTGATTTATCGGGGTTTGGCTACACCTTC.

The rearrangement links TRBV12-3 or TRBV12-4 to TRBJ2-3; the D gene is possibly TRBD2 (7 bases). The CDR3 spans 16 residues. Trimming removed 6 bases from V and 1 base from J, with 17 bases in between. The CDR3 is CASSSTGGAGTDTQYF. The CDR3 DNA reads TGTGCCAGCAGCTCGACGGGGGGCGCGGGCACAGATACGCAGTATTTT.

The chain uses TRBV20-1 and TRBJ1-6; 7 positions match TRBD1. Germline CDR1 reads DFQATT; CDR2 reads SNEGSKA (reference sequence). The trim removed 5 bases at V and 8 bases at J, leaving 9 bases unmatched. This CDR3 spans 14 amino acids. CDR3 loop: CSAGERQGYSPLHF. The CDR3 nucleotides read TGCAGTGCTGGGGAGAGACAGGGATATTCACCCCTCCACTTT.

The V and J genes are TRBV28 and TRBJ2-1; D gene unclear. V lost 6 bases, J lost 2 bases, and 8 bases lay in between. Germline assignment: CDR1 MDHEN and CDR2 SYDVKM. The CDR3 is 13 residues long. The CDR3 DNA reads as TGTGCCAGCAGATCTTTTGCCTACAATGAGCAGTTCTTC. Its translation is CASRSFAYNEQFF.

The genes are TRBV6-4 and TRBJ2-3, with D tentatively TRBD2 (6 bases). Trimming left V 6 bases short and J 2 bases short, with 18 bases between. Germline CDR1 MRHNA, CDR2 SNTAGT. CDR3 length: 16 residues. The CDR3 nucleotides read TGTGCCAGCAGGACGGGGGAAGAGCCTCCCACAGATACGCAGTATTTT. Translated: CASRTGEEPPTDTQYF.

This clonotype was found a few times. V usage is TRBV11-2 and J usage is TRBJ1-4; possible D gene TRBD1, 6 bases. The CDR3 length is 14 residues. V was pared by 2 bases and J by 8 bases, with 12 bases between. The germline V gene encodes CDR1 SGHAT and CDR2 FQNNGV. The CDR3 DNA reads TGTGCCAGCAGCTTATTGGGGGGGCGCGAAAAACTGTTTTTT. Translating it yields CASSLLGGREKLFF.

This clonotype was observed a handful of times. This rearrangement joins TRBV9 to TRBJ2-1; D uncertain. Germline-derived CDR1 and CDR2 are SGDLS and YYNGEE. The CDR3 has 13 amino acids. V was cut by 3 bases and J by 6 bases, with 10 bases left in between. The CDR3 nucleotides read TGTGCCAGCAGCGGGAGTATCCGCAATGAGCAGTTCTTC. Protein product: CASSGSIRNEQFF.

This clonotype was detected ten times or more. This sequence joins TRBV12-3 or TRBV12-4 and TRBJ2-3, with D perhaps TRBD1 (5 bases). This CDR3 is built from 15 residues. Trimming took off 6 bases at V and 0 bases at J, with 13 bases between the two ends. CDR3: CASRLLGASTDTQYF. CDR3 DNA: TGTGCCAGCAGACTCCTAGGGGCTAGCACAGATACGCAGTATTTT.

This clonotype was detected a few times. CDR3 sequence reads: CASSRDGTYEQYF. The CDR3 DNA sequence: TGCGCCAGCAGCCGGGACGGTACCTACGAGCAGTACTTC. The chain recombines TRBV5-1 with TRBJ2-7, with D perhaps being TRBD1 or TRBD2 (5 bases each). Trimming left V 4 bases short and J 2 bases short, with 10 bases between. The germline gives CDR1 SGHRS, CDR2 YFSETQ. This CDR3 has 13 amino acids.

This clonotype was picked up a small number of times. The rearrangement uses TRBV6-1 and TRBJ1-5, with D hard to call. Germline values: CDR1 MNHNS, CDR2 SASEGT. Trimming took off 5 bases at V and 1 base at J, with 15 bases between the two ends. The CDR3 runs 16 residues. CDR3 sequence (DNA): TGTGCCAGCAGTAAAAACTTAGACCAGAGCAATCAGCCCCAGCATTTT. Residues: CASSKNLDQSNQPQHF.

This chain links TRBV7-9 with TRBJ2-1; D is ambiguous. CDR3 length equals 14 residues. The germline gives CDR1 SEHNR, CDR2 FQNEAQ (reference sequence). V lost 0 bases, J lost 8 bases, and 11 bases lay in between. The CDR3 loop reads CASSLAHLYYEQFF. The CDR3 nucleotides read TGTGCCAGCAGCTTAGCCCACTTATACTATGAGCAGTTCTTC.

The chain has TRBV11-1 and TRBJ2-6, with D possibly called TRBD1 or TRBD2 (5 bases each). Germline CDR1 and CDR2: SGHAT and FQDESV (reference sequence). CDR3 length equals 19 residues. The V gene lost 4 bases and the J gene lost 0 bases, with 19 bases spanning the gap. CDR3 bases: TGTGCCAGCAGCTCACCGGGATCCAGGGCCCCCTCTGGGGCCAACGTCCTGACTTTC. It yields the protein CASSSPGSRAPSGANVLTF.

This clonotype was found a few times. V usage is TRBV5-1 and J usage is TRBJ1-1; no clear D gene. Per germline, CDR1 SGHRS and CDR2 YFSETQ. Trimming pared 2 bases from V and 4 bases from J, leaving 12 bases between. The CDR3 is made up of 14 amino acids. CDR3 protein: CASSFPGSPTEAFF. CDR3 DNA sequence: TGCGCCAGCAGCTTTCCCGGAAGTCCCACTGAAGCTTTCTTT.

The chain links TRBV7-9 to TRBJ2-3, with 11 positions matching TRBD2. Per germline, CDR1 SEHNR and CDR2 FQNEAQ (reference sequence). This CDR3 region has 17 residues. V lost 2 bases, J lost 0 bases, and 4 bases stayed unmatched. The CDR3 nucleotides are TGTGCCAGCAGCTTACGGGCTAGCGGGAGGAGCACAGATACGCAGTATTTT. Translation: CASSLRASGRSTDTQYF.

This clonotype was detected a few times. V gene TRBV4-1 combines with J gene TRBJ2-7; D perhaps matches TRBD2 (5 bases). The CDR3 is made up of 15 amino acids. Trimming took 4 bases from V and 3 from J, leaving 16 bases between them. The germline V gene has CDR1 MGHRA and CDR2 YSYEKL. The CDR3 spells CASSRTSDGNYEQYV. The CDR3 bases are TGCGCCAGCAGCCGGACCTCGGACGGGAACTACGAGCAGTACGTC.

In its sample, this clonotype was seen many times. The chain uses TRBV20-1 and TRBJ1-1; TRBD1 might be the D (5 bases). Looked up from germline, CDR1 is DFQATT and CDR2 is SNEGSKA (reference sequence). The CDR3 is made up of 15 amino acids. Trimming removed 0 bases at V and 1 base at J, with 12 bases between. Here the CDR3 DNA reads TGCAGTGCTAGAGACACGATGGGGGGGAACACTGAAGCTTTCTTT. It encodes CSARDTMGGNTEAFF.

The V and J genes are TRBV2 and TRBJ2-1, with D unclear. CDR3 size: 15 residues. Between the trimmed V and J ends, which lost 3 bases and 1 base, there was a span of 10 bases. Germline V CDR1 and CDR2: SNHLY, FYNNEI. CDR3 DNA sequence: TGTGCCAGCAGTGATCCAGCCTTGTCCTACAATGAGCAGTTCTTC. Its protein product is CASSDPALSYNEQFF.

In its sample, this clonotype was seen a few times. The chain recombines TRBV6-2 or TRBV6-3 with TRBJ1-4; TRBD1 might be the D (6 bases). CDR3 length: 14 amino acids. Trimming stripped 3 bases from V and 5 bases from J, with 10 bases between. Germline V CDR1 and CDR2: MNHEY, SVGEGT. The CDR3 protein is CASSYWGPNEKLFF. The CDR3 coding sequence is TGTGCCAGCAGTTATTGGGGGCCCAATGAAAAACTGTTTTTT.